The rows below give T cell receptor beta chains drawn from one sample of a study of HIV-infected children after antiretroviral therapy interruption. One entry per CDR3 protein, called by TCRdb with MiXCR from the 3' RACE reads. The table includes 40,000 to 50,000 distinct CDR3 sequences, more than 3.5% detected once. The sample was CD45RA+ CD4+ T cells from PBMCs, pooled from several time points, taken from a donor given antiretroviral therapy, either interrupted or continuous. The receptors here all came from a pool of human donors with HIV. CDR3s include the opening cysteine and the closing phenylalanine or tryptophan. The D gene is left open where the match is weak.

D	V	J	CDR3
-	TRBV29-1	TRBJ1-1	CSVDRTGTNTEAFF
-	TRBV28	TRBJ2-4	CASSSTGTPRPKNIQYF
-	TRBV6-1	TRBJ2-7	CASSDGIYEQYF
TRBD2	TRBV23-1	TRBJ2-1	CASTPEAGPHVHEQFF
-	TRBV24-1	TRBJ2-7	CATSDPGAGDYEQYF
-	TRBV28	TRBJ2-4	CASSSPGEAEGRNIQYF
TRBD1	TRBV4-1	TRBJ2-7	CASSPLDRANEQYF
-	TRBV7-9	TRBJ1-6	CASSLWDTLHF
TRBD1	TRBV20-1	TRBJ1-1	CSARDQGAAEAFF
-	TRBV4-1	TRBJ1-1	CASSHRGGTENTEAFF
TRBD2	TRBV29-1	TRBJ2-7	CSVARMSGGSYEQYF
TRBD1	TRBV6-5	TRBJ2-7	CASSAIGQGAEQYF
-	TRBV2	TRBJ1-2	CASSERGSDGGYTF
-	TRBV12-3/TRBV12-4	TRBJ1-6	CASRVGRTPLHF
-	TRBV28	TRBJ2-5	CASSPGLGETQYF
TRBD2	TRBV15	TRBJ2-7	CASSSWGREQYF
-	TRBV2	TRBJ1-1	CASSEVRPGRTEAFF
TRBD1	TRBV13	TRBJ2-7	CASSGRTGPYEQYF